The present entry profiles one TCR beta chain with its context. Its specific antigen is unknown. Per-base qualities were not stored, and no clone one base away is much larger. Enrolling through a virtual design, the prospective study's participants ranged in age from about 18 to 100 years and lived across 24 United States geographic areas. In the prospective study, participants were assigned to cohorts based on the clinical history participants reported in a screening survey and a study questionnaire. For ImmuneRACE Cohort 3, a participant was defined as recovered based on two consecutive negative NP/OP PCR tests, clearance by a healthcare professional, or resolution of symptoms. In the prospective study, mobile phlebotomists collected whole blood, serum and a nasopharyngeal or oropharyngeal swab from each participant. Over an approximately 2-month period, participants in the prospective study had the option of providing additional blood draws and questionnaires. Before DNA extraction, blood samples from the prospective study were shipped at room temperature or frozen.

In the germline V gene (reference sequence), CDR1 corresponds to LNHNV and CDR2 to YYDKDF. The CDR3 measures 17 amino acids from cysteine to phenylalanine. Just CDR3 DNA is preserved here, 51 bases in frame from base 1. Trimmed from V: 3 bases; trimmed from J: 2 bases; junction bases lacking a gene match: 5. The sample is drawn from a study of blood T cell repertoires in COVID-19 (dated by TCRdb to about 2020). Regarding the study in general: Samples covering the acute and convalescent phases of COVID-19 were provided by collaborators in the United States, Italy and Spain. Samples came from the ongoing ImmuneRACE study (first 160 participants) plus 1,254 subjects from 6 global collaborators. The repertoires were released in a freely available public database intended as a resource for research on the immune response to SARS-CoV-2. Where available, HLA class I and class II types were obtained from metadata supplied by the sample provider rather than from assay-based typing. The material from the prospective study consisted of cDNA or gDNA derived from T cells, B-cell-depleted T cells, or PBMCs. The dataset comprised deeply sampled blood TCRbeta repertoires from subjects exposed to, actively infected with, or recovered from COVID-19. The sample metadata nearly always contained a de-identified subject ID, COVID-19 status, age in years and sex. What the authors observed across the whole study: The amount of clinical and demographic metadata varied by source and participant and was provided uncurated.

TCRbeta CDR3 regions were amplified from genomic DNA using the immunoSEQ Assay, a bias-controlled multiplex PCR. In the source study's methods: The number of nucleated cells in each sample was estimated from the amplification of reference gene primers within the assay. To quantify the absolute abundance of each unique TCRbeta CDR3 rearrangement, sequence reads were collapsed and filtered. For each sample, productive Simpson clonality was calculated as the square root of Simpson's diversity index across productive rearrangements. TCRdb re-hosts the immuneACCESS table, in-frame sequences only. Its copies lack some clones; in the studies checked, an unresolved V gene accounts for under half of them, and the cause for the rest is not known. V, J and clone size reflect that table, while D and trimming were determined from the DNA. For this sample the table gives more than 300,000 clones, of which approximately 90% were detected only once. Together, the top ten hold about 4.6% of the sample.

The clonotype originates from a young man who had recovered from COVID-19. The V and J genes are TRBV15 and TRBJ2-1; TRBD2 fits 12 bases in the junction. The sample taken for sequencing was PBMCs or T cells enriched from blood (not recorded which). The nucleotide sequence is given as TGTGCCACCAGCAGTAAGGCTAGCGGGAGGGCCTACAATGAGCAGTTCTTC. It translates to CATSSKASGRAYNEQFF.